These T cell receptor beta chains were read from a single sample in a study of naive and memory T cell subsets. TCRdb used MiXCR to reprocess the UMI-ligation and nested PCR reads, holding one entry per CDR3 protein. The table has 81,000 or so distinct CDR3 sequences, roughly 7.3% seen once. Input material: central memory CD4+ T cells from blood. The origin of the receptors is a human donor in good health. The CDR3 runs from the conserved cysteine through the conserved F or W. D genes are given only for firm matches. Where a row states a size, it is once, few, many or the class of an expanded clone; other rows omit it.

. | many | TRBJ2-5 | TRBV7-2 | CASSISSAQETQYF | TGTGCCAGCAGCATATCTAGCGCACAAGAGACCCAGTACTTC
TRBD1 | many | TRBJ2-7 | TRBV20-1 | CSARDPVRGSSEQYF | TGCAGTGCTAGAGATCCGGTCAGGGGGAGCTCCGAGCAGTACTTC
. | . | TRBJ2-7 | TRBV29-1 | CSVRWAYEQYF | TGCAGCGTTCGCTGGGCCTACGAGCAGTACTTC
. | few | TRBJ2-5 | TRBV7-3 | CASRSDTGRETQYF | TGTGCCAGCAGGTCTGACACGGGACGAGAGACCCAGTACTTC
TRBD1 | many | TRBJ2-7 | TRBV28 | CASRASGTVYEQYF | TGTGCCAGCAGGGCCTCCGGGACAGTCTACGAGCAGTACTTC
TRBD1 | . | TRBJ1-6 | TRBV30 | CAYQLPGQGHGSLHF | TGTGCCTACCAATTACCGGGACAGGGTCATGGATCCCTCCACTTT
TRBD1 | few | TRBJ1-3 | TRBV7-2 | CASSSGQGNGNTIYF | TGTGCCAGCAGCTCCGGACAGGGGAACGGAAACACCATATATTTT
. | many | TRBJ1-2 | TRBV30 | CAWRREIWGANYGYTF | TGTGCCTGGAGGCGAGAAATCTGGGGGGCAAACTATGGCTACACCTTC
TRBD2 | . | TRBJ2-3 | TRBV20-1 | CSARDRLAGSDTQYF | TGCAGTGCTAGAGATCGACTAGCGGGGTCAGATACGCAGTATTTT
. | many | TRBJ1-1 | TRBV7-2 | CASSSLFGVTEAFF | TGTGCCAGCAGTTCCCTGTTCGGGGTCACTGAAGCTTTCTTT
. | many | TRBJ1-1 | TRBV6-2/TRBV6-3 | CASSAVGRTEAFF | TGTGCCAGCAGTGCTGTTGGGCGAACTGAAGCTTTCTTT
TRBD2 | . | TRBJ2-1 | TRBV7-3 | CASSPLAGGPLEQFF | TGTGCCAGCAGCCCGCTAGCGGGGGGCCCTTTGGAGCAGTTCTTC
. | . | TRBJ2-5 | TRBV12-3/TRBV12-4 | CASSHSAETQYF | TGTGCCAGCAGCCACTCCGCGGAGACCCAGTACTTC
. | . | TRBJ2-6 | TRBV6-5 | CASTHGINSGANVLTF | TGTGCCAGCACCCACGGAATCAACTCTGGGGCCAACGTCCTGACTTTC
. | few | TRBJ2-5 | TRBV11-2 | CASSLDGRETQYF | TGTGCCAGCAGCTTAGATGGCCGAGAGACCCAGTACTTC
. | . | TRBJ1-3 | TRBV28 | CASSLRSSAYSGNTIYF | TGTGCCAGCAGTTTGCGGAGCAGCGCCTACTCTGGAAACACCATATATTTT
TRBD2 | few | TRBJ2-3 | TRBV6-2/TRBV6-3 | CASSPRGKRGVTDTQYF | TGTGCCAGCAGTCCCCGGGGGAAGCGGGGGGTGACAGATACGCAGTATTTT
TRBD2 | few | TRBJ2-2 | TRBV6-5 | CASSYSGWRGGELFF | TGTGCCAGCAGTTACTCGGGTTGGCGGGGGGGGGAGCTGTTTTTT